The 6 T cell receptor beta chains in this list originate from one sample, sequenced in a study of T cell responses to AZD1222 COVID-19 vaccine. Repertoires were generated with immunoSEQ multiplex PCR, while TCRdb's copy carries only in-frame clones and drops some. The table has some 170,000 clones, 90% to 95% seen once. The sequenced sample was peripheral blood, obtained on day 0 of AZD1222 vaccination. The receptors stem from an adult in good health.

V usage is TRBV7-2 and J usage is TRBJ2-1; possibly TRBD1 for D (6 bases). The germline V gene has CDR1 SGHTA and CDR2 FQGNSA. CDR3 length equals 18 residues. V lost 5 bases and J lost 0, with 20 bases in between. The CDR3 nucleotides read TGTGCCAGCAGCCCGAAGATCAGGGGCTGGAGCTCCTACAATGAGCAGTTCTTC. Its translation: CASSPKIRGWSSYNEQFF.

The J gene is TRBJ1-1, the V gene TRBV4-1; no reliable D call. V gave up 0 bases and J gave up 1 base, with 9 bases separating them. Germline values: CDR1 MGHRA, CDR2 YSYEKL. The CDR3 length is 15 residues. Here the CDR3 reads CASSQEAVTNTEAFF. DNA for the CDR3: TGCGCCAGCAGCCAAGAGGCAGTGACGAACACTGAAGCTTTCTTT.

The rearrangement uses TRBV6-2 or TRBV6-3 and TRBJ1-5; D unresolved. V shed 2 bases and J shed 4 bases, with 9 bases lying between them. Germline CDR1 and CDR2: MNHEY and SVGEGT. The CDR3 contains 14 residues. CDR3 bases: TGTGCCAGCAGTTACCTTGGACTGAATCAGCCCCAGCATTTT. It specifies CASSYLGLNQPQHF.

This chain connects TRBV4-1 to TRBJ1-2, with D possibly being TRBD1 (5 bases). The CDR3 spans 15 residues. CDR1 and CDR2 from the germline V gene are MGHRA and YSYEKL. V shed 1 base and J shed 0 bases, with 9 bases lying between them. CDR3: CASSQAAGTNYGYTF. The DNA of the CDR3 is TGCGCCAGCAGCCAAGCAGCAGGGACTAACTATGGCTACACCTTC.

The rearrangement links TRBV5-6 to TRBJ2-5; no firm D call. V lost 1 base and J 2 bases, leaving 18 bases between the germline ends. This CDR3 has 17 amino acids. Germline V gene sequence: CDR1 SGHDT, CDR2 YYEEEE. For the CDR3, the DNA is TGTGCCAGCAGCTTGTCCTGGCAGTCCAGGCTTCAAGAGACCCAGTACTTC. Amino acid sequence: CASSLSWQSRLQETQYF.

The CDR3 is CASSYSSGFYNEQFF. DNA of the CDR3: TGTGCCAGCAGTTATTCAAGCGGGTTCTACAATGAGCAGTTCTTC. The chain recombines TRBV6-5 with TRBJ2-1; maybe TRBD2 (6 bases). This CDR3 is 15 amino acids long. Trimming left V 3 bases short and J 3 bases short, with 12 bases between. Germline V gene lookup returns CDR1 MNHEY and CDR2 SVGAGI.